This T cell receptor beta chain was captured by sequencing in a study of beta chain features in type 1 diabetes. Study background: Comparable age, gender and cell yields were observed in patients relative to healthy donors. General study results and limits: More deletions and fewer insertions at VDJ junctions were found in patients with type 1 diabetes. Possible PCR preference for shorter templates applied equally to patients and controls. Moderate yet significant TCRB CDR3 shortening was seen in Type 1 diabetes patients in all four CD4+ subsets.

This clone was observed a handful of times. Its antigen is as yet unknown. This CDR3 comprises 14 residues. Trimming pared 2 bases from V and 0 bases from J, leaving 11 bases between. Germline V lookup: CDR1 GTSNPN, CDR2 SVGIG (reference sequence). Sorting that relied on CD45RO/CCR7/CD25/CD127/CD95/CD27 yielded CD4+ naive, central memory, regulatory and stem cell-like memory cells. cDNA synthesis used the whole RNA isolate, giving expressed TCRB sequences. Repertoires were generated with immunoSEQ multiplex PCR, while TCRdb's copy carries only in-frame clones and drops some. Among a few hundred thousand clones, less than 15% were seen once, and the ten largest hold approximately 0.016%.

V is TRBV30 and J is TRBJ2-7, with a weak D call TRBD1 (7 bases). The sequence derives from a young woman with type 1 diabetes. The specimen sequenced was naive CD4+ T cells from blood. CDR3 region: CAWSNQGGSYEQYF. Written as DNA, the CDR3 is TGTGCCTGGAGTAACCAGGGGGGCTCCTACGAGCAGTACTTC.